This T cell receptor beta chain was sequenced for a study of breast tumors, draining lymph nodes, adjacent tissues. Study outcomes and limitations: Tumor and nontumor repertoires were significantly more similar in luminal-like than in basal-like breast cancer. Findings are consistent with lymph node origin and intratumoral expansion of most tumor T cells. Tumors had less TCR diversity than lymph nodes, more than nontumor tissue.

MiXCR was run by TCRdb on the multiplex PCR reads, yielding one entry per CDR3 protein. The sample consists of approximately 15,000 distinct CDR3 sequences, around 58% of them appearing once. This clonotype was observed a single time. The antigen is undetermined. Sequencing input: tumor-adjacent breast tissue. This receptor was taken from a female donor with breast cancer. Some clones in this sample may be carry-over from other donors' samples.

CDR3 loop: CATSRDGGDSPLHF. CDR3 nucleotide sequence: TGTGCCACCAGCAGAGATGGAGGGGATTCACCCCTCCACTTT. The chain has TRBV15 and TRBJ1-6; maybe TRBD1 (5 bases). This CDR3 is 14 amino acids long. Germline V gene data show CDR1 as LNHNV and CDR2 as YYDKDF (reference sequence). Trimming took off 0 bases at V and 8 bases at J, with 8 bases between the two ends. Drawing the rest from reference TRBV15 and TRBJ1-6, the complete variable domain is DAMVIQNPRYQVTQFGKPVTLSCSQTLNHNVMYWYQQKSSQAPKLLFHYYDKDFNNEADTPDNFQSRRPNTSFCFLDIRSPGLGDTAMYLCATSRDGGDSPLHFGNGTRLTVT.